The present T cell receptor beta chain was sequenced within a study of shared clonotypes between healthy human individuals. Study background: For every donor, three CD4 naive, three CD4 memory, two CD8 naive and one CD8 memory plates were used.

Trimming stripped 1 base from V and 0 bases from J, with 12 bases between. This CDR3 contains 16 residues. Germline loops: CDR1 SGHAT, CDR2 FQNNGV. Genomic DNA (from each subset) was split evenly across several immunoSEQ plates. This table comes from immunoSEQ multiplex PCR, and its TCRdb copy is limited to in-frame clones, with some not included. The sample includes millions of clones, 90% to 95% of them seen just once. Study outcomes and limitations: Owing to a small donor count, the genetic and exposure-history diversity represented was limited. Against clonotypes common to all four donors, non-shared ones had lower generation probabilities.

Comment on this clone: What it binds is not known.

The TCR comes from a man younger than 35 in good health. Sequenced input: naive CD4+ T cells sorted from blood. Stated subset: CD45RA+ positively selected. The rearrangement uses TRBV11-2 and TRBJ1-1, with unresolved D. The CDR3 sequence is CASSLGFLQMNTEAFF. DNA for the CDR3: TGTGCCAGCAGCTTAGGTTTCCTTCAAATGAACACTGAAGCTTTCTTT.